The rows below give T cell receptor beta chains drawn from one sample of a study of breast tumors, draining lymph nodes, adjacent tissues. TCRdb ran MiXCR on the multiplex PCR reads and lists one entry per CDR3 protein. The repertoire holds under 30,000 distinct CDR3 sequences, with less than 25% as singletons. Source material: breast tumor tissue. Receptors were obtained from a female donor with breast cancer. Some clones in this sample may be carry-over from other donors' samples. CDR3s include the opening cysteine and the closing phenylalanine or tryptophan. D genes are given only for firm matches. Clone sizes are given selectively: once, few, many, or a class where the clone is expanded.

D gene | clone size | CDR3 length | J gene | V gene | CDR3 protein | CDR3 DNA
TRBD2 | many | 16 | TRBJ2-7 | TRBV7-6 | CASTFGWGEGGSEQYF | TGTGCCAGCACCTTTGGGTGGGGGGAGGGAGGAAGCGAGCAGTACTTC
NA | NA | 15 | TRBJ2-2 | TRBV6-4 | CASSDEGGITGELFF | TGTGCCAGCAGTGATGAGGGAGGCATTACCGGGGAGCTGTTTTTT
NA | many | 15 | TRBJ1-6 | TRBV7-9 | CASSLGGARGSPLHF | TGTGCCAGCAGCTTAGGGGGGGCCCGCGGTTCACCCCTCCACTTT
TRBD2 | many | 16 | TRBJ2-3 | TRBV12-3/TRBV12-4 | CASSFSSGLITDTQYF | TGTGCCAGCAGTTTTAGTAGCGGGCTTATCACAGATACGCAGTATTTT
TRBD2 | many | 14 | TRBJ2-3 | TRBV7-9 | CASLRTSMVNTQYF | TGTGCCAGCTTACGGACTAGCATGGTCAATACGCAGTATTTT
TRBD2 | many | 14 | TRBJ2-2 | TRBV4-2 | CASRAAGVTGELFF | TGTGCCAGCAGGGCTGCGGGGGTCACCGGGGAGCTGTTTTTT
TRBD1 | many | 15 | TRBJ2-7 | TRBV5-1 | CASSESGTGYYEQYF | TGCGCCAGCAGCGAATCCGGGACAGGTTACTACGAGCAGTACTTC
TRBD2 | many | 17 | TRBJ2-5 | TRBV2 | CASRSGRLAGELRTQYF | TGTGCCAGCCGATCTGGGAGACTAGCGGGAGAACTTAGGACCCAGTACTTC
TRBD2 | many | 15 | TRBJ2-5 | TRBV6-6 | CASSHRTSGKETQYF | TGTGCCAGCAGTCATCGGACTAGCGGGAAAGAGACCCAGTACTTC
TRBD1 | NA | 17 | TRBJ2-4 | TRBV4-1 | CASSSTGADLAKNIQYF | TGCGCCAGCAGCAGTACAGGGGCGGACTTAGCCAAAAACATTCAGTACTTC
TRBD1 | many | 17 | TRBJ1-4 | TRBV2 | CASSPPGQATTNEKLFF | TGTGCCAGTAGTCCACCGGGACAGGCAACAACTAATGAAAAACTGTTTTTT
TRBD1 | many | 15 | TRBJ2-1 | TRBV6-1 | CASTLGQGALNEQFF | TGTGCCAGCACACTGGGACAGGGGGCCCTCAATGAGCAGTTCTTC
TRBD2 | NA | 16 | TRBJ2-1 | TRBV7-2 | CASSLGLAGADNEQFF | TGTGCCAGCAGCTTAGGACTAGCGGGAGCAGACAATGAGCAGTTCTTC
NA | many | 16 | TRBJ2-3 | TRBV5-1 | CASSLGSSGGADTQYF | TGCGCCAGCAGCTTGGGATCGTCCGGTGGCGCAGATACGCAGTATTTT
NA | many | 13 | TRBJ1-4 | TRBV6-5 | CASSYLDSEKLFF | TGTGCCAGCAGTTACTTGGACAGTGAAAAACTGTTTTTT
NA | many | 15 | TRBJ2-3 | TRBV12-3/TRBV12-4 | CASSFESGSTDTQYF | TGTGCCAGCAGTTTTGAATCGGGTTCCACAGATACGCAGTATTTT
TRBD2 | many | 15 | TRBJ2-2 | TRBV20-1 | CSANSGSRDTGELFF | TGCAGTGCCAATAGCGGGAGTCGGGACACCGGGGAGCTGTTTTTT
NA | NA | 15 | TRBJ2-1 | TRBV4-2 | CASSQEKNSYNEQFF | TGTGCCAGCAGCCAAGAGAAGAACTCCTACAATGAGCAGTTCTTC
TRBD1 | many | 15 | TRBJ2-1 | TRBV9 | CASSVTGQTYNEQFF | TGTGCCAGCAGCGTAACGGGACAGACGTACAATGAGCAGTTCTTC
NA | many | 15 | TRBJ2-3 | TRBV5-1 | CASSLGGGNTDTQYF | TGCGCCAGCAGCTTGGGCGGCGGAAACACAGATACGCAGTATTTT
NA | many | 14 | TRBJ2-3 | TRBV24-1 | CATSDLSAQDTQYF | TGTGCCACCAGTGATCTATCGGCTCAAGATACGCAGTATTTT
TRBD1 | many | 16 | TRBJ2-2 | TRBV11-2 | CASSLGTGTNTGELFF | TGTGCCAGCAGCTTAGGGACAGGGACGAACACCGGGGAGCTGTTTTTT
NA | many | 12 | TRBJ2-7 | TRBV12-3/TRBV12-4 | CASSFIPHEQYF | TGTGCCAGCAGTTTTATCCCCCACGAGCAGTACTTC
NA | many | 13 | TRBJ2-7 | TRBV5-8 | CASSLDNSYEQYF | TGTGCCAGCAGCTTGGACAACTCCTACGAGCAGTACTTC
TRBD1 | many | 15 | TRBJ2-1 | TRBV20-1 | CSALGGQGSLNEQFF | TGCAGTGCCCTCGGGGGACAGGGAAGCCTCAATGAGCAGTTCTTC
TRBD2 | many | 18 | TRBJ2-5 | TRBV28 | CASSPLPPGTSGQETQYF | TGTGCCAGCAGCCCCCTACCTCCCGGGACTAGCGGACAAGAGACCCAGTACTTC
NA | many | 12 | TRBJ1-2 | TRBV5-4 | CASSYRQNGYTF | TGTGCCAGCAGCTACAGACAGAATGGCTACACCTTC
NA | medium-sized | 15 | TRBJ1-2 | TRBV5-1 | CASSLAGAPNYGYTF | TGCGCCAGCAGCTTAGCAGGGGCTCCTAACTATGGCTACACCTTC
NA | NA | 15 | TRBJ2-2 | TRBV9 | CTSSVRGPNTGELFF | TGTACCAGCAGCGTAAGAGGTCCGAACACCGGGGAGCTGTTTTTT
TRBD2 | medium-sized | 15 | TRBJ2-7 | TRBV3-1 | CASSQAPSGSYEQYF | TGTGCCAGCAGCCAGGCGCCTAGCGGGAGCTACGAGCAGTACTTC
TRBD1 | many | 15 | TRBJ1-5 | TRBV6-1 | CASTPGQGEGQPQHF | TGTGCCAGCACTCCCGGACAGGGCGAGGGTCAGCCCCAGCATTTT
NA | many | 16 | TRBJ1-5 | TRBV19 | CASSGQGFRGNQPQHF | TGTGCCAGTTCGGGACAAGGATTCAGGGGCAATCAGCCCCAGCATTTT
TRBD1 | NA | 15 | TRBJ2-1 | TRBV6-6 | CASSVTGGSYNEQFF | TGTGCCAGCAGTGTCACAGGGGGCTCCTACAATGAGCAGTTCTTC
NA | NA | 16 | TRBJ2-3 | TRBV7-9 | CASSQDRESRGDTQYF | TGTGCCAGCAGCCAGGATCGGGAGTCTCGGGGTGATACGCAGTATTTT
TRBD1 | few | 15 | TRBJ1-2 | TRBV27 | CASSLSAGGLYGYTF | TGTGCCAGCAGTTTATCTGCAGGGGGCCTCTATGGCTACACCTTC
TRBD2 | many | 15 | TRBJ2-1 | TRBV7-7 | CASSQTSGRGNEQFF | TGTGCTAGCAGCCAAACTAGCGGGAGGGGCAATGAGCAGTTCTTC
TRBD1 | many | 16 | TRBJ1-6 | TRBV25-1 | CASSERWTGVNSPLHF | TGTGCCAGCAGTGAACGCTGGACAGGGGTAAATTCACCCCTCCACTTT
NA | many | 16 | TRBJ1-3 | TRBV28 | CASSLGRGTSGNTIYF | TGTGCCAGCAGTTTGGGCCGGGGAACGTCTGGAAACACCATATATTTT
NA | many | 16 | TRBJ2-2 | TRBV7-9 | CASSPTWTTNTGELFF | TGTGCCAGCAGCCCGACTTGGACAACGAACACCGGGGAGCTGTTTTTT
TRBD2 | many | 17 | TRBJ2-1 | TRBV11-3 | CASSILAAHISYNEQFF | TGTGCCAGCAGCATCCTAGCGGCCCATATCTCCTACAATGAGCAGTTCTTC
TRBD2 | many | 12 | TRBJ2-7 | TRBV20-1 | CSAAGGNDEQYF | TGCAGTGCCGCGGGGGGGAACGACGAGCAGTACTTC
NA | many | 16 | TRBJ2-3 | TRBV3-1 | CASSQGGGGSTDTQYF | TGTGCCAGCAGCCAGGGGGGAGGCGGGAGCACAGATACGCAGTATTTT